This T cell receptor beta chain was found in a study of T cells in Graves' hyperthyroidism and ophthalmopathy. About this clonotype: Its antigen is unknown.

Study-level findings and limits: In blood, most of the thyroid clonotypes expanded above 0.001 were also present.

Amplified TCR beta CDR3 regions derived from RNA transcripts. TCR CDR3 underwent first-round RT-PCR with the HTBI primer set. TCRdb ran MiXCR on the multiplex PCR reads and lists one entry per CDR3 protein. Here the sample spans around 350,000 distinct CDR3 sequences, 14% being singletons. The CDR3 is made up of 15 amino acids. The J segment lost 5 bases and the V segment lost 6 bases, leaving 12 bases of the junction unmatched. The germline V gene encodes CDR1 WSHSY and CDR2 SAAADI. The chain employs TRBV10-2 and TRBJ2-5; TRBD1 aligns across 7 bases. The sequencing sample was made of blood. This sequence originates from a woman aged 25 to 39 with Graves' ophthalmopathy. The CDR3 DNA reads as TGCGCCAGCAGAGGTAGACAGGGTGTGCGGGAGACCCAGTACTTC. Translating it yields CASRGRQGVRETQYF.